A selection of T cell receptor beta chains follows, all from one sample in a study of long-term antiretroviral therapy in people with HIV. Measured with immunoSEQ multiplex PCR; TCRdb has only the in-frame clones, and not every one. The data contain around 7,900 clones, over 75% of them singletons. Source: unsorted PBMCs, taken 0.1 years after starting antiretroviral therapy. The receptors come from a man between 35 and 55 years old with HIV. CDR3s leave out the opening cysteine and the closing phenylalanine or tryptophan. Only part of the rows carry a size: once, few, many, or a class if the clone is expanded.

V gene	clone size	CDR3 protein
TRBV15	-	ATSRTPGLPLGTGELF
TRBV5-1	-	ASSLAGVGSGANVLT
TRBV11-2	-	ASSLGTGKSSNTEAF
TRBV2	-	ASSSGTFKIPHEQY
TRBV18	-	ASSPQGGTEAF
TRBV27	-	ASSLGRGDTQY
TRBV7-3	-	ASSQGTTGELF
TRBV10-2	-	ASRKQGRDNSPLH
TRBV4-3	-	ASSYRGETEAF
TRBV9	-	ASSRASGVNEQF
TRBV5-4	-	ASSLSSGGYNEQF
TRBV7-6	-	ASSLVSNSNYGYT
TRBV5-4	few	ASSLDLDRQPQH
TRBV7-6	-	ASSLASVGQGDDEQY
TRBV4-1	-	ASSPMGQGNSPLH
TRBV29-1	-	SVEDLQGGLTGELF
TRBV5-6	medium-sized	ASSFPSSVSGANVLT
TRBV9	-	ASSVLTTDTQY
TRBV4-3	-	ASSPGLAHEQY
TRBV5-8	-	ASSPLKTNRANYGYT
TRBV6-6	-	ASSYSAEAGYT
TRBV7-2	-	ASSSTTGGPLGYT
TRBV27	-	ASSLLGGGRTGELF
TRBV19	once	ASSIVTADTQY
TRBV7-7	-	ASSGASNYGYT
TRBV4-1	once	ASSQDSSGGISGELF
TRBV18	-	ASSRGTGVRMYNEQF
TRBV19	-	ATLYVGGTEAF
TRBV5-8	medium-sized	ASSLRGTSNQPQH
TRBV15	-	ATSRVSSSYNEQF
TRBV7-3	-	ASGTVSYEQY